This entry is about one T cell receptor beta chain. The entry originates in a study of T cell changes during pregnancy in multiple sclerosis. Using immunoSEQ multiplex PCR, the repertoire was profiled, and TCRdb retains in-frame clones only, with some absent. The sample has roughly 120,000 clones; 92% are singletons. Losses at the gene ends were 3 bases for V and 4 bases for J; bases not matched to a gene: 5. The CDR3 totals 15 residues. Germline lookup yields CDR1 SGHDN and CDR2 FVKESK. Sample: peripheral blood, taken in the third trimester of pregnancy. This receptor was identified in a female donor with multiple sclerosis, enrolled in a pregnancy study. V and J are TRBV14 and TRBJ1-2, with TRBD1 matching 10 bases. The DNA of the CDR3 is TGTGCCAGCAGCCAGGCAGGGACAGGGGCCTATGGCTACACCTTC. Protein sequence: CASSQAGTGAYGYTF.